This TCR beta chain is from a study of shared clonotypes between healthy human individuals. Study-level background: Per donor, three plates held CD4 naive cells, three held CD4 memory, two held CD8 naive and one held CD8 memory. Study findings and constraints: Non-shared clonotypes had lower generation probabilities than those shared by all four donors.

The V gene end was trimmed by 4 bases and the J gene end by 5 bases; junction bases not matched to a gene: 5. The CDR3 is 14 amino acids. Germline loops: CDR1 SGDLS, CDR2 YYNGEE. Libraries were prepared by immunoSEQ multiplex PCR; TCRdb keeps only in-frame clonotypes and omits some of them. The sample includes about 1.5 million clones, around 98% of them seen just once. Turning to this clone: The antigen remains unidentified.

The TCR sequence derives from a man aged 30 to 39 in good health. The chain has TRBV9 and TRBJ2-2; 7 bases align to TRBD1. Material: naive CD4+ T cells sorted from blood. Stated subset: CD45RA+ positively selected. CDR3 in DNA: TGTGCCAGCAGCACCTCGACAGGGACCGGGGAGCTGTTTTTT. Translation: CASSTSTGTGELFF.